The source of this T cell receptor beta chain is a study of T-cell memory formation after mild COVID-19. V lost 4 bases and J lost 4; bases outside the gene matches: 10. The CDR3 is 16 amino acids. TCRdb reprocessed the 5' RACE reads via MiXCR and lists one record per CDR3 protein. Among roughly 190,000 distinct CDR3 sequences listed, approximately 16% were seen once. The receptor comes from an adult woman who had mild COVID-19 (a few samples of this study predate the infection). Cell type and time point are not known. Material: PBMCs or a T cell subset sorted from them (not recorded which). This chain connects TRBV12-3 or TRBV12-4 to TRBJ1-2; TRBD1 matches at 9 bases. This chain's CDR3 is CASSSAGTGNFYGYTF. The CDR3 DNA is TGTGCCAGCAGTTCCGCCGGGACAGGGAACTTCTATGGCTACACCTTC.